The present entry profiles one T cell receptor beta chain with its context. The antigen is undetermined. TCRdb keeps only in-frame clones here, not all; method: immunoSEQ multiplex PCR. Here the sample spans over 120,000 clones, approximately 90% being singletons. In germline, CDR1 is SGHRS, CDR2 YFSETQ. The CDR3 totals 13 residues. V lost 5 bases to trimming and J lost 6 bases; unmatched junction nucleotides: 7. This sample stems from a study of T cell responses to AZD1222 COVID-19 vaccine. Study results and caveats: The repertoires were collected only after the peak T cell response. Among AZD1222 vaccinees, only six were seropositive at baseline. Clonal diversity may have been underestimated in mostly white British donors.

The chain uses TRBV5-1 and TRBJ1-2, with 7 bases that match TRBD1. The sequenced sample was peripheral blood, obtained on day 0 of AZD1222 vaccination. The receptor was isolated from an adult in good health. The CDR3 region has the DNA TGCGCCAGCAGACAGGACAGGACACATGGCTACACCTTC. The encoded protein is CASRQDRTHGYTF.